This T cell receptor (beta chain) was profiled in a study of cytomegalovirus exposure and HLA in healthy donors. Across the study: An earlier analysis found around 120 million unique TCR beta sequences from 150 million to 200 million T cells.

The germline V gene encodes CDR1 SGHRS and CDR2 YFSETQ. The ends lost 2 bases at V and 0 bases at J; junction bases unmatched: 7. The CDR3 covers 16 residues. The PCR ran on 60 Vbeta and 13 Jbeta primers. TCRdb's table, derived via immunoSEQ multiplex PCR, lists solely in-frame clones and lacks some. The sample has more than 140,000 clones; roughly four fifths are singletons. This clone appeared a few times. The rearrangement links TRBV5-1 to TRBJ2-7; 8 bases match TRBD2. The sequence was obtained from a man between 18 and 29 years old in good health and CMV-seropositive. The sample was PBMCs. For the CDR3, the DNA is TGCGCCAGCAGCTTTTCTACTAGCGGTCTCTCCTACGAGCAGTACTTC. This codes for CASSFSTSGLSYEQYF.